A single sample gave rise to the 10 T cell receptor beta chains below, sequenced in a study. TCRdb ran MiXCR on the 5' RACE reads and lists one entry per CDR3 protein. The repertoire holds fewer than 65,000 distinct CDR3 sequences, with about 31% as singletons. The sample was tumor-infiltrating naive CD4+ T cells sorted from the breast tumor. Subset: naive CD4+ T cells, CD4+CD45RA+CD25-. The receptors derive from a female donor with breast cancer.

This clonotype has ten or more counts. The rearrangement joins TRBV9 to TRBJ1-4, with TRBD1 matching over 7 bases. With 1 base clipped from V and 7 bases from J, the junction kept 7 bases outside the gene matches. The V gene's germline CDR1 is SGDLS and CDR2 YYNGEE. The CDR3 is 15 residues long. The CDR3 here is CASSVSGGMGEKLFF. The DNA for the CDR3 is TGTGCCAGCAGCGTATCAGGGGGAATGGGTGAAAAACTGTTTTTT.

A remark on this clonotype: The junction departs from the called germline gene at one end, perhaps through a read error. This chain joins TRBV14 and TRBJ2-3; 8 bases match TRBD1. There are 15 residues in the CDR3. Germline CDR1 SGHDN, CDR2 FVKESK. The CDR3, as DNA: TGTGCCAGCAGCCAAGACAGGGGGCTGACAGGTACGCGGTATTTT. Translating gives CASSQDRGLTGTRYF.

The chain employs TRBV6-1 and TRBJ1-5, with no clear D. V was shortened by 8 bases and J by 5 bases, with 13 bases between the two germline ends. CDR1 and CDR2 (germline): MNHNS, SASEGT. The CDR3 consists of 13 residues. The CDR3 sequence: CASEFGRDQPQHF. The DNA of the CDR3 is TGTGCCAGCGAATTCGGGCGGGATCAGCCCCAGCATTTT.

There are many counts of this clonotype. J is TRBJ2-7 and V is TRBV6-5; 8 nucleotides align to TRBD2. V lost 8 bases, J lost 6 bases, and 9 bases stayed unmatched. There are 13 residues in the CDR3. CDR1 is MNHEY and CDR2 is SVGAGI in the germline V gene. CDR3 nucleotide sequence: TGTGCCAGCGAAAAGGACGGGAGGGCCGAGCAGTACTTC. Translation gives CASEKDGRAEQYF.

This chain uses TRBV6-1 with TRBJ1-2; perhaps TRBD1 as D (5 bases). This CDR3 spans 15 amino acids. The germline V gene has CDR1 MNHNS and CDR2 SASEGT. V was cut by 6 bases and J by 0 bases, with 14 bases left in between. Here the CDR3 DNA reads TGTGCCAGCAGCGAGAGGACAAATCCTAACTATGGCTACACCTTC. Its protein product is CASSERTNPNYGYTF.

The chain combines TRBV12-3 or TRBV12-4 with TRBJ2-3; D not certain. Deletions cut 3 bases from V and 1 base from J, with 11 bases between. This CDR3 is built from 15 residues. The CDR3 here is CASSFPGGGTDTQYF. The CDR3 DNA is TGTGCCAGCAGTTTCCCGGGTGGGGGCACAGATACGCAGTATTTT.

The CDR3 sequence is CSALDRVNNQPQHF. The CDR3 coding sequence is TGCAGTGCTCTGGACAGGGTAAACAATCAGCCCCAGCATTTT. This sequence joins TRBV20-1 and TRBJ1-5, with TRBD1 identical over 8 bases. V lost 5 bases, J lost 3 bases, and 6 bases stayed unmatched. The length of the CDR3 is 14 residues. Germline CDR1 is DFQATT and CDR2 is SNEGSKA (reference sequence).

The rearrangement links TRBV5-1 to TRBJ2-1; no definite D call. This CDR3 has 14 residues. Germline-derived CDR1 and CDR2 are SGHRS and YFSETQ. V lost 2 bases to trimming and J lost 5 bases, with 11 bases between them. For the CDR3, the DNA is TGCGCCAGCAGCTTTGAGACAAAAGACAATGAGCAGTTCTTC. As protein: CASSFETKDNEQFF.

This clonotype has ten or more counts. The chain links TRBV4-1 to TRBJ2-5, with 8 bases that match TRBD2. Germline CDR1 MGHRA, CDR2 YSYEKL. The CDR3 is 14 amino acids. The J segment lost 5 bases and the V segment lost 1 base, leaving 3 bases of the junction unmatched. This CDR3 is CASSQVPSGETQYF. Written as DNA, the CDR3 is TGCGCCAGCAGCCAAGTTCCTAGCGGGGAGACCCAGTACTTC.

At least ten counts were recorded for this clonotype. The chain has TRBV6-5 and TRBJ2-5, with 12 nucleotides matching TRBD2. In germline, CDR1 is MNHEY, CDR2 SVGAGI. The length of the CDR3 is 16 residues. J gave up 4 bases and V 2 bases, and 5 bases lay outside the gene matches. The CDR3 protein is CASSYNLAGGPETQYF. For the CDR3, the DNA is TGTGCCAGCAGTTACAATCTAGCGGGGGGGCCAGAGACCCAGTACTTC.